These 9 T cell receptor beta chains were all obtained from the same sample, sequenced in a study of regulatory T cells in long-lasting Graves disease. TCR beta libraries were built with iRepertoire HTBI primers and Arm-PCR of CDR3 regions. In TCRdb, the multiplex PCR reads were re-called with MiXCR into one record per CDR3 protein. This sample has over 350,000 distinct CDR3 sequences, with 14% found just once. Time point of the sample: newly diagnosed GD, antithyroid drugs for less than 3 months. PBMCs provided the RNA from which the TCR library was made. The same data also contributed to another study, on T cells in Graves' hyperthyroidism and ophthalmopathy.

Sequencing was performed on peripheral blood mononuclear cells (PBMCs), taken at new diagnosis, from a patient treated with antithyroid drugs. Receptor source: a woman between 45 and 60 years old with Graves disease.

This clonotype was recorded at least ten times. V usage is TRBV4-2 and J usage is TRBJ1-2, with D possibly being TRBD1 (5 bases). The V gene's germline CDR1 is LGHNA and CDR2 YNFKEQ. Trimming removed 0 bases at V and 8 bases at J, with 16 bases between. The CDR3 sequence is 15 residues long. CDR3 sequence: CASSQEVGTPQGYTF. The CDR3 nucleotides are TGTGCCAGCAGCCAAGAAGTAGGGACGCCCCAAGGCTACACCTTC.

The genes are TRBV18 and TRBJ2-5; D might be TRBD2 (5 bases). CDR3 length: 15 amino acids. Germline values: CDR1 KGHSH, CDR2 LQKENI. V lost 0 bases and J 1 base, leaving 9 bases between the germline ends. CDR3 DNA: TGTGCCAGCTCACCACCGTCGAGCGGCCAAGAGACCCAGTACTTC. This encodes CASSPPSSGQETQYF. The full variable domain, completed using reference TRBV18 and TRBJ2-5, is NAGVMQNPRHLVRRRGQEARLRCSPMKGHSHVYWYRQLPEEGLKFMVYLQKENIIDESGMPKERFSAEFPKEGPSILRIQQVVRGDSAAYFCASSPPSSGQETQYFGPGTRLLVL.

This clonotype was observed many times. J is TRBJ2-7 and V is TRBV3-1; tentative D call: TRBD1 (5 bases). In germline, CDR1 is LGHDT, CDR2 YNNKEL (reference sequence). Trimming removed 5 bases from V and 5 bases from J, with 13 bases in between. There are 13 residues in the CDR3. CDR3 protein: CASSKTSRDEQYF. CDR3 bases: TGTGCCAGCAGCAAAACTTCCAGGGACGAGCAGTACTTC.

This clonotype was counted ten times or more. The chain combines TRBV5-1 with TRBJ1-2, with TRBD1 matching over 12 bases. Germline V gene lookup returns CDR1 SGHRS and CDR2 YFSETQ. CDR3 length: 15 amino acids. The ends lost 4 bases at V and 3 bases at J; junction bases unmatched: 4. The CDR3 protein is CASSAGQGADYGYTF. The DNA of the CDR3 is TGCGCCAGCAGCGCGGGACAGGGGGCGGACTATGGCTACACCTTC.

This clonotype was seen at least ten times. V usage is TRBV6-9 and J usage is TRBJ2-7, with TRBD1 matching 7 bases. This CDR3 has 15 amino acids. In germline, CDR1 is MNHGY, CDR2 SVAAGI. After removal of 3 bases from V and 4 bases from J, the junction contained 9 bases not matched to a gene. The CDR3 DNA reads TGTGCCAGCAGTTACGGACAGGTCCTCGGGTACGAGCAGTACTTC. It translates to CASSYGQVLGYEQYF.

The chain carries TRBV30 and TRBJ1-1, with D tentatively TRBD1 (6 bases). Germline V CDR1 and CDR2: GTSNPN, SVGIG (reference sequence). Trimming cost V 2 bases and J 1 base, with 14 bases left between them. The CDR3 runs 15 residues. The CDR3 reads CAWSLLEQGNTEAFF. CDR3 nucleotide sequence: TGTGCCTGGAGTTTATTAGAACAGGGGAACACTGAAGCTTTCTTT.

With respect to this clonotype: The junction departs from germline at one end; a sequencing error may be responsible. V gene TRBV28 combines with J gene TRBJ2-5; D not resolved. CDR3 length equals 17 residues. Germline CDR1 MDHEN, CDR2 SYDVKM. The CDR3 DNA reads TGTGCCGGCAGTTCCCGCTCCCTCTTCAAGTACCAAGAGACCCAGTACTTC. Its protein product is CAGSSRSLFKYQETQYF.

This clonotype has more than one count but fewer than ten. J is TRBJ1-1 and V is TRBV5-1; no definite D call. The germline CDR1 and CDR2 sequences are SGHRS and YFSETQ. V lost 5 bases, J lost 3 bases, and 8 bases lay in between. This CDR3 region has 12 residues. CDR3 nucleotides: TGCGCCAGCAGTCGGGATTACACTGAAGCTTTCTTT. It codes for CASSRDYTEAFF.

The chain couples TRBV2 to TRBJ2-1; no firm D call. CDR1 SNHLY and CDR2 FYNNEI come from the germline V gene. The V end was cut by 7 bases, the J end by 8 bases, with 21 bases between. The CDR3 has 15 residues. In DNA, the CDR3 is TGTGCCAGCATTCCCCTATTAGCCCAACGGGATGAGCAGTTCTTC. Protein sequence: CASIPLLAQRDEQFF.